The 16 T cell receptor beta chains in this list originate from one sample, sequenced in a study of identical twins. From the 5' RACE reads, TCRdb called clonotypes with MiXCR, one entry per CDR3 protein. The repertoire has 690,000 or so distinct CDR3 sequences, 8.5% to 9% of them found once; the top ten carry 0.75% to 1%. The same specimen was also included in a second study, on yellow fever vaccine responses in identical twins.

Sequencing was performed on PBMCs. Receptors originate from a woman younger than 35 in good health.

This chain uses TRBV5-5 with TRBJ2-7, with 11 nucleotides matching TRBD2. Germline values: CDR1 SGHKS, CDR2 YYEKEE (reference sequence). The V gene end was trimmed by 5 bases and the J gene end by 7 bases; junction bases not matched to a gene: 5. The CDR3 contains 13 residues. CDR3 region: CASRTSGSREQYF. The CDR3 DNA follows: TGTGCCAGCAGAACTAGCGGGAGTAGGGAGCAGTACTTC.

The V and J genes are TRBV7-9 and TRBJ2-7; TRBD1 matches 7 bases. Unmatched junction bases numbered 7, after V lost 3 bases and J lost 2 bases. The germline CDR1 and CDR2 sequences are SEHNR and FQNEAQ (reference sequence). This CDR3 has 15 amino acids. CDR3 nucleotide sequence: TGTGCCAGCAGCTTCTCTCCGACAGGGCCCTACGAGCAGTACTTC. It yields the protein CASSFSPTGPYEQYF.

The rearrangement joins TRBV20-1 to TRBJ1-5, with D possibly TRBD1 on 6 matching bases. Trimming left V 5 bases short and J 3 bases short, with 20 bases between. Germline CDR1 and CDR2: DFQATT and SNEGSKA (reference sequence). The CDR3 totals 16 residues. The CDR3 sequence is CSAPKVGGRDNQPQHF. The CDR3 DNA reads as TGCAGTGCTCCTAAAGTCGGGGGGCGAGACAATCAGCCCCAGCATTTT.

The chain recombines TRBV2 with TRBJ2-5; D remains ambiguous. CDR1 and CDR2 (germline): SNHLY, FYNNEI. The CDR3 has 10 amino acids. V was shortened by 8 bases and J by 7 bases, with 8 bases between the two germline ends. CDR3 region: CASRRGTQYF. Written as DNA, the CDR3 is TGTGCCAGCCGTCGAGGGACCCAGTACTTC. Full variable domain (outside the CDR3, taken from reference TRBV2 and TRBJ2-5): EPEVTQTPSHQVTQMGQEVILRCVPISNHLYFYWYRQILGQKVEFLVSFYNNEISEKSEIFDDQFSVERPDGSNFTLKIRSTKLEDSAMYFCASRRGTQYFGPGTRLLVL.

This clonotype was detected a few times. The rearrangement joins TRBV24-1 to TRBJ1-2; 11 nucleotides match TRBD1. Trimming cost V 4 bases and J 7 bases; bases outside gene matches: 7. In germline, CDR1 is KGHDR, CDR2 SFDVKD. The CDR3 covers 15 residues. The CDR3 region has the DNA TGTGCCACCAGTGACGCCGGACAGGGGGCGGTTGGCTACACCTTC. This translates into CATSDAGQGAVGYTF.

This clonotype was counted many times. This chain's CDR3 is CASSPAGLYEQFF. The CDR3 nucleotides are TGCGCCAGCAGCCCTGCCGGCCTCTATGAGCAGTTCTTC. The rearrangement uses TRBV4-1 and TRBJ2-1; D gene uncertain. CDR1 MGHRA and CDR2 YSYEKL come from the germline V gene. The CDR3 is 13 residues long. Trimming took 4 bases from V and 8 from J, leaving 12 bases between them.

The chain carries TRBV27 and TRBJ2-3, with 9 bases matching TRBD2. This CDR3 contains 15 residues. The V gene end was trimmed by 0 bases and the J gene end by 5 bases; junction bases not matched to a gene: 3. The germline V gene encodes CDR1 MNHEY and CDR2 SMNVEV (reference sequence). The CDR3 region has the DNA TGTGCCAGCAGTTTATCTCTAGCGGGGCAAGATACGCAGTATTTT. Protein: CASSLSLAGQDTQYF.

V and J are TRBV7-8 and TRBJ2-3; D gene unclear. Germline CDR1 reads SGHVS; CDR2 reads FQNEAQ. V lost 5 bases to trimming and J lost 5 bases, with 14 bases between them. The CDR3 has 14 amino acids. CDR3 bases: TGTGCCAGCAGCCAGAACCCATCGAGAGATACGCAGTATTTT. The encoded protein is CASSQNPSRDTQYF.

The table lists this clonotype with many counts. V usage is TRBV29-1 and J usage is TRBJ2-5, with D unresolved. The CDR3 covers 15 residues. The germline gives CDR1 SQVTM, CDR2 ANQGSEA. Trimming shortened V by 0 bases and J by 5 bases, and 16 bases separated the two germline ends. The DNA for the CDR3 is TGCAGCGTTGAAGATACCATTTCCCCCGGGGAGACCCAGTACTTC. Protein: CSVEDTISPGETQYF.

This clonotype was picked up a small number of times. This chain joins TRBV7-2 and TRBJ1-6, with D uncertain. This CDR3 comprises 15 residues. Germline V gene data show CDR1 as SGHTA and CDR2 as FQGNSA. The V and J ends lost 1 base and 7 bases respectively, with 11 bases between them. CDR3 region: CASSLETALNSPLHF. CDR3 nucleotide sequence: TGTGCCAGCAGCTTAGAGACTGCATTAAATTCACCCCTCCACTTT.

V is TRBV10-3 and J is TRBJ2-7; D possibly corresponds to TRBD2 (6 bases). The CDR3 covers 13 residues. In germline, CDR1 is ENHRY, CDR2 SYGVKD. V lost 8 bases and J 5 bases, leaving 16 bases between the germline ends. The CDR3 sequence: CAIRTASVHEQYF. The CDR3 nucleotides are TGTGCCATCCGGACGGCTAGCGTACACGAGCAGTACTTC.

The gene calls are TRBV9 and TRBJ2-7, with 7 bases fitting TRBD2. The CDR3 totals 14 residues. V shed 4 bases, J shed 6 bases, and the junction held 10 bases outside the gene matches. Germline CDR1 SGDLS, CDR2 YYNGEE. The CDR3 sequence is CASSPGLVFVEQYF. CDR3 bases: TGTGCCAGCAGCCCCGGACTAGTTTTTGTCGAGCAGTACTTC.

The chain joins TRBV12-3 or TRBV12-4 to TRBJ2-7; 11 bases fit TRBD2. This CDR3 is built from 16 residues. Trimming at V came to 6 bases and at J to 2 bases, leaving 9 bases not matched to a gene. In nucleotides, the CDR3 is TGTGCCAGCAGCCCCCCGGGACTAGCGGTACCCTACGAGCAGTACTTC. Its translation is CASSPPGLAVPYEQYF.

This clonotype appeared a single time. A read error may be the cause here, since a much bigger clone is one base away. J is TRBJ2-1 and V is TRBV20-1, with no clear D. The germline V gene encodes CDR1 DFQATT and CDR2 SNEGSKA (reference sequence). CDR3 length: 11 residues. V lost 6 bases and J 2 bases, leaving 5 bases between the germline ends. CDR3 in amino acids: CSAVAYNEQFF. For the CDR3, the DNA is TGCAGTGCGGTAGCCTACAATGAGCAGTTCTTC.

This clonotype has a handful of counts. V gene TRBV25-1 combines with J gene TRBJ2-7; 8 nucleotides match TRBD1. Germline CDR1 MGHDK, CDR2 SYGVNS. V gave up 7 bases and J gave up 4 bases; unmatched junction bases: 12. This CDR3 spans 15 amino acids. CDR3 in DNA: TGTGCCAGCATTCTAAAGGGGACAGGAAGGTACGAGCAGTACTTC. Residues: CASILKGTGRYEQYF.

This clonotype was recorded a few times. The rearrangement links TRBV19 to TRBJ2-3; possibly TRBD1 for D (6 bases). The germline gives CDR1 LNHDA, CDR2 SQIVND (reference sequence). V lost 8 bases, J lost 6 bases, and 18 bases lay in between. The CDR3 is made up of 14 amino acids. The CDR3 nucleotides read TGTGCCAGTGGGGAAACAGGGATCGTGGATACGCAGTATTTT. Translated, it gives CASGETGIVDTQYF.